This T cell receptor (beta chain) was captured in a study of T cells in Graves' hyperthyroidism and ophthalmopathy. Germline V gives CDR1 MGHRA, CDR2 YSYEKL. The J segment lost 7 bases and the V segment lost 1 base, leaving 7 bases of the junction unmatched. The CDR3 is made up of 15 amino acids. It was RNA transcripts that yielded the amplified TCR beta CDR3 regions. RT-PCR in the first round (using the HTBI primer set) targeted the TCR CDR3. TCRdb re-called the multiplex PCR reads through MiXCR, storing one row per CDR3 protein. This table has roughly 400,000 distinct CDR3 sequences, 15% to 19% appearing once.

The chain links TRBV4-1 to TRBJ2-7; 10 bases are a match to TRBD2. This clonotype originated in a woman aged 18-35 years with Graves' hyperthyroidism that later progressed to Graves' ophthalmopathy. Sequencing input: blood. As DNA, the CDR3 is TGCGCCAGCAGCCAAGTTCTAGCGGGAGAAAAGGAGCAGTACTTC. Protein product: CASSQVLAGEKEQYF.